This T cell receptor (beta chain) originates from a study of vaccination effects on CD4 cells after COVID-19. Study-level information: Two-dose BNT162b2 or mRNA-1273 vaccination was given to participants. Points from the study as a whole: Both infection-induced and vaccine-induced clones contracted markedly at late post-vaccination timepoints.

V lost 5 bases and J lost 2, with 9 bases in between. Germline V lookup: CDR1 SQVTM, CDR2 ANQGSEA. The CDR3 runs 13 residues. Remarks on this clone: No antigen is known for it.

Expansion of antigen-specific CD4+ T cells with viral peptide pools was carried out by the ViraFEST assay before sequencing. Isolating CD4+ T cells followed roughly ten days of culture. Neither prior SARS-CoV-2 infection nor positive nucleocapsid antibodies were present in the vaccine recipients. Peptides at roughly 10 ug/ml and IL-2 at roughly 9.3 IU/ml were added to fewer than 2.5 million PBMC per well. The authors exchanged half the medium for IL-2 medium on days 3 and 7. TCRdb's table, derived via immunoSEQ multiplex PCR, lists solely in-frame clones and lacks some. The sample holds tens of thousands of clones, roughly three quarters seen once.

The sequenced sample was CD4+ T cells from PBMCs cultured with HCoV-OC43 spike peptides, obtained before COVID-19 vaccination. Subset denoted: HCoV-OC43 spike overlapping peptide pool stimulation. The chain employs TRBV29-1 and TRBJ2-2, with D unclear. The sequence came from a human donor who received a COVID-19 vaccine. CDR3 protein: CSVSGYNTGELFF. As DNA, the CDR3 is TGCAGCGTTTCGGGTTATAACACCGGGGAGCTGTTTTTT.